This T cell receptor beta chain came from a study of vaccination and CD4 T cells after COVID-19. Study-wide results and limits: Convalescent patients were relatively few, and early post-infection timepoints were missing.

Germline-derived CDR1 and CDR2 are WNHNN and SYGVQD (reference sequence). The CDR3 covers 15 residues. The ends lost 5 bases at V and 6 bases at J; junction bases unmatched: 8. This clonotype was seen a few times. What it binds is unknown. Treatment in this sample: approximately 11-day PBMC culture with coronavirus spike peptide pools or control peptides (ViraFEST assay). The unexposed donor gave CD4+ T cells before the COVID-19 pandemic (2011-2018). The assay that was used to sequence DNA from cultured CD4+ T cells was the Oncomine TCR Beta short-read assay. Investigators obtained genomic DNA by extraction from cultured CD4+ T cells. TCRdb reprocessed the PCR reads via MiXCR and lists one record per CDR3 protein. Of approximately 7,300 distinct CDR3 sequences in the sample, roughly a third were seen once.

The sample consisted of CD4+ T cells from blood, cultured in vitro. This TCR was sampled from a human donor in good health. The chain has TRBV10-1 and TRBJ2-2, with 8 bases matching TRBD1. The CDR3 nucleotides read TGCGCCAGCAGTCAACACTTGACAGGGGCCGGGGAGCTGTTTTTT. Encoded protein: CASSQHLTGAGELFF.